This section outlines one T cell receptor (beta chain) sequence together with its context. This record belongs to a study of blood T cell repertoires in COVID-19. Study at large: There were acute and convalescent COVID-19 samples, and they came from the United States, Italy and Spain. T cells, B-cell-depleted T cells, or PBMCs supplied cDNA or gDNA.

In the original processing: Reference gene primer amplification yielded estimated nucleated cell counts. TCRdb keeps only in-frame clones here, not all; method: immunoSEQ multiplex PCR. The V and J calls and clone size are taken from that table; D and trimming were inferred from the DNA. The sample lists some 5,600 clones; 70% to 85% were seen once. Germline CDR1 is SGHTA and CDR2 is FQGTGA. This CDR3 comprises 14 residues. Losses at the gene ends were 4 bases for V and 6 bases for J; bases not matched to a gene: 3. This sequence joins TRBV7-3 and TRBJ2-5, with 12 bases aligning to TRBD2. The clonotype originates from a human donor in a cohort sampled during active COVID-19. Sequencing used peripheral blood. The CDR3 here is CASSSLAGGQTQYF. CDR3 bases: TGTGCCAGCAGCTCACTAGCGGGGGGTCAGACCCAGTACTTC.